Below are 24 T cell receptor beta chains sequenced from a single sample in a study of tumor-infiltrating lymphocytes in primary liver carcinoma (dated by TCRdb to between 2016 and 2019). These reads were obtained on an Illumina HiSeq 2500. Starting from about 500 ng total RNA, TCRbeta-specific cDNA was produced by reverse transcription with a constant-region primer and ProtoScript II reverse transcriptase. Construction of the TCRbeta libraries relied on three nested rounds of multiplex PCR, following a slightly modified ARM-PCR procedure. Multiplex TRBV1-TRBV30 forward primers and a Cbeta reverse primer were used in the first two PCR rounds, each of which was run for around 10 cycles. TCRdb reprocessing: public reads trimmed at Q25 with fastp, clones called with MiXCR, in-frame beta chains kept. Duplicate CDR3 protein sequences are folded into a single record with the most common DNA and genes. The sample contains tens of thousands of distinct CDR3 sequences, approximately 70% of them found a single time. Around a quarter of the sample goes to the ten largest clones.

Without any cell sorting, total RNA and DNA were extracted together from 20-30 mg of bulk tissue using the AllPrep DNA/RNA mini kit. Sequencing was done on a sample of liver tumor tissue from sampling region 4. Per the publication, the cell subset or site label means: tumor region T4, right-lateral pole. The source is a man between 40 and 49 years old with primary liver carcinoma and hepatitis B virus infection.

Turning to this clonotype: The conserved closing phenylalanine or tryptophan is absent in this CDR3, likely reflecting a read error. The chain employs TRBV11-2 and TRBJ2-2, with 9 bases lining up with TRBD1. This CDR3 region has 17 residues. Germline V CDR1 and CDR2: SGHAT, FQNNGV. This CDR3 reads CASGFDRDRAGTGELFL. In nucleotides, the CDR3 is TGTGCCAGCGGCTTTGATCGGGACAGGGCCGGCACCGGGGAGCTGTTTCTT.

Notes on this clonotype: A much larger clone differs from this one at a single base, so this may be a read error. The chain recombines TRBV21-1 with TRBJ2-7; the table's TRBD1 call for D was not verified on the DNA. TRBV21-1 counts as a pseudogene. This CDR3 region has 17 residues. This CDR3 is CASSKALCGTGQYEQYF. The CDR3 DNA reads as TGTGCCAGCAGCAAAGCATTGTGCGGGACAGGGCAATACGAGCAGTACTTC.

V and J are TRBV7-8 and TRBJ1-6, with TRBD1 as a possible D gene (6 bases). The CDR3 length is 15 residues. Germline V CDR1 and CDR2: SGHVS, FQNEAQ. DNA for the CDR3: TGTATCAGCAGCATCCAGGGGAGGGAGAATTCACCCCTCCACTTT. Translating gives CISSIQGRENSPLHF. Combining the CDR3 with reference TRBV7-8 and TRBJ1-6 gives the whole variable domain GAGVSQSPRYKVAKRGQDVALRCDPISGHVSLFWYQQALGQGPEFLTYFQNEAQLDKSGLPSDRFFAERPEGSVSTLKIQRTQQEDSAVYLCISSIQGRENSPLHFGNGTRLTVT.

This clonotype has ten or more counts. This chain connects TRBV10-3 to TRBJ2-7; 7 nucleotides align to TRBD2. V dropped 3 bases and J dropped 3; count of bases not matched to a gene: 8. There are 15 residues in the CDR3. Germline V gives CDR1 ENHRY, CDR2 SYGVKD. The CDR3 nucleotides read TGTGCCATCAGTGACCCCCCAGGACTAGACTACGAGCAGTACTTC. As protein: CAISDPPGLDYEQYF.

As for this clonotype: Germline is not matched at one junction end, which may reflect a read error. CDR3 nucleotide sequence: TGCGCCAGCAGCTTGATCTTTGGAGGGACGGTGAACACCGGTGAGCTGTTTTTT. This codes for CASSLIFGGTVNTGELFF. The rearrangement uses TRBV5-1 and TRBJ2-2; D might be TRBD2 (6 bases). Germline V gene lookup returns CDR1 SGHRS and CDR2 YFSETQ. This CDR3 is 18 amino acids long.

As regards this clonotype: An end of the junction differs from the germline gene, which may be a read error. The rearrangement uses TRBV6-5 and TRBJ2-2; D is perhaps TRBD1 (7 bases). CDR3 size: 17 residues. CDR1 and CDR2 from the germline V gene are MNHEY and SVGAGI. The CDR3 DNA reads TGTGCCAGCAGTCACTCTACGAAGCAGGGGGACTGCGGGGAGCTGTTTTTT. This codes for CASSHSTKQGDCGELFF.

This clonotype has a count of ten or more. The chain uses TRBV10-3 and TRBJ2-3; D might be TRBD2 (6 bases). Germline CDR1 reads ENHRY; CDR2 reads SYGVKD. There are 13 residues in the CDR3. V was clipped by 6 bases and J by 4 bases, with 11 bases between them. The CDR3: CAISTPGADTQYF. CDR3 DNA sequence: TGTGCCATCAGCACCCCGGGGGCAGATACGCAGTATTTT.

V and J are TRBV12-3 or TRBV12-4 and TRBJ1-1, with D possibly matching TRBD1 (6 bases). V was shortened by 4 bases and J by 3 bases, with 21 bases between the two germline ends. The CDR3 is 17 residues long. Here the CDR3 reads CASSSAWGTSMDTEAFF. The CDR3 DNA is TGTGCCAGCAGTTCAGCCTGGGGGACATCTATGGACACTGAAGCTTTCTTT.

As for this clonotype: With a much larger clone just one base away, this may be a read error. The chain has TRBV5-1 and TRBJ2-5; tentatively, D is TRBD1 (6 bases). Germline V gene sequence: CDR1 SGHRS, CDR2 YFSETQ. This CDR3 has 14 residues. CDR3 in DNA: TGCGCCAACAGCTTGGGGGACATCCAAGAGACCCAGTACTTC. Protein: CANSLGDIQETQYF.

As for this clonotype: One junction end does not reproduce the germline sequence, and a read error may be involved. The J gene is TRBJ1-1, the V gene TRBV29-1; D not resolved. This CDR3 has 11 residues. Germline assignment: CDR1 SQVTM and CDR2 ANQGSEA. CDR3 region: CSVERNTDAFF. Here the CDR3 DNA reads TGCAGTGTTGAACGGAACACTGACGCTTTCTTT.

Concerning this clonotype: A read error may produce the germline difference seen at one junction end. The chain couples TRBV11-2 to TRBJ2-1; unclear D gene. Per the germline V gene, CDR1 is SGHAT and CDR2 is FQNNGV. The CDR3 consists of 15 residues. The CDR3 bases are TGTGCCAGCAGCTTAGAGCGGATCTCCTCTATTGAGCGGTTCTTC. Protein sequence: CASSLERISSIERFF.

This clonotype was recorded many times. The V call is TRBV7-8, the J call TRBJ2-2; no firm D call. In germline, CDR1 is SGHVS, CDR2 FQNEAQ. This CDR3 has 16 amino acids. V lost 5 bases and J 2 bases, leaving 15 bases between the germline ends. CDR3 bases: TGTGCCAGCAGCCGAGACCCCGCCCGAAACACCGGGGAGCTGTTTTTT. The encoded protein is CASSRDPARNTGELFF.

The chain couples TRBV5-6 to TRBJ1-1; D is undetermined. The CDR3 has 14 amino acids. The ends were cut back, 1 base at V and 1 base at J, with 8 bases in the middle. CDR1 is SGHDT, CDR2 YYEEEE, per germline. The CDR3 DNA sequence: TGTGCCAGCAGCTTGACATGCTCGAACACTGAAGCTTTCTTT. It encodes CASSLTCSNTEAFF.

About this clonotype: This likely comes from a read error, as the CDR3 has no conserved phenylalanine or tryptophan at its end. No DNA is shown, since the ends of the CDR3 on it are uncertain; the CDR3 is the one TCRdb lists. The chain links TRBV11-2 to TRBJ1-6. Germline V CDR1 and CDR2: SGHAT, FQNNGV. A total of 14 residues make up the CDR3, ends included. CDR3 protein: CAGSLEGSYSPLQV.

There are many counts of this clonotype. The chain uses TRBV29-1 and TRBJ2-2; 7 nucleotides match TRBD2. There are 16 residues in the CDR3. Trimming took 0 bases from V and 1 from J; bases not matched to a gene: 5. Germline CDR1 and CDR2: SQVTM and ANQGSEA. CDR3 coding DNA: TGCAGCGTTGAAGAAGGTGGGAGGGAGAACACCGGGGAGCTGTTTTTT. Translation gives CSVEEGGRENTGELFF.

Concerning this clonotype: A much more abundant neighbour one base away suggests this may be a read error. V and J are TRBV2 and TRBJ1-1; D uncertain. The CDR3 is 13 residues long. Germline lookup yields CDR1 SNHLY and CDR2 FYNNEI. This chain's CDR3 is CASSEVENIEAFF. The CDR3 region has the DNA TGTGCCAGCAGTGAAGTCGAAAACATTGAAGCTTTCTTT.

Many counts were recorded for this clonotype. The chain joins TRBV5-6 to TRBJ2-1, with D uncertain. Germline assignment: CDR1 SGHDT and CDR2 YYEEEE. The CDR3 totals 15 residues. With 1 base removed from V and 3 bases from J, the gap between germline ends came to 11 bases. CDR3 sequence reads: CASSLLRTLYNEQFF. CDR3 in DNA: TGTGCCAGCAGCTTGTTGCGGACCCTCTACAATGAGCAGTTCTTC.

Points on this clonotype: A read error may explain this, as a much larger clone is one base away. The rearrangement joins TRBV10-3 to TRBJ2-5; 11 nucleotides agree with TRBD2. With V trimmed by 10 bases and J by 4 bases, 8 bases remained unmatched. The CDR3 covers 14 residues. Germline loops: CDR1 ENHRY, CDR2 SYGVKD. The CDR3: CATRVAGGPETQYF. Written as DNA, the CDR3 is TGTGCCACGAGAGTAGCGGGAGGGCCAGAGACCCAGTACTTC.

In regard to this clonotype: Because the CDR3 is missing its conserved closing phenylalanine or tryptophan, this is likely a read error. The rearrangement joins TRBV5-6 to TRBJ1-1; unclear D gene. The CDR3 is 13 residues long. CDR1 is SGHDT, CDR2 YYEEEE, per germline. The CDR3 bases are TGTACCAGCAGCTTGTACCATAACACTGAAGCTTTCTAT. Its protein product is CTSSLYHNTEAFY.

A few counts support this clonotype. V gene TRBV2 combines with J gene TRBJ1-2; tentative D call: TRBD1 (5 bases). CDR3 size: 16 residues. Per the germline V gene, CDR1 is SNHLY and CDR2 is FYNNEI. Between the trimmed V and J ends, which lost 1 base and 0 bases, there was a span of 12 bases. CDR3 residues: CASSEGQGLANYGYTF. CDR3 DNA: TGTGCCAGCAGTGAAGGGCAGGGCCTAGCTAACTATGGCTACACCTTC.

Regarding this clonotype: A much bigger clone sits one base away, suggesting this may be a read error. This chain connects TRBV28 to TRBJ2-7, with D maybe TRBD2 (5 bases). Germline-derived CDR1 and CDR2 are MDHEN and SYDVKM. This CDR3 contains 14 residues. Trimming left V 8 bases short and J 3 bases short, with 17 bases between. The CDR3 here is CASARGTDHYEQYF. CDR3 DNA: TGTGCCAGCGCCCGGGGAACGGACCACTACGAGCAGTACTTC.

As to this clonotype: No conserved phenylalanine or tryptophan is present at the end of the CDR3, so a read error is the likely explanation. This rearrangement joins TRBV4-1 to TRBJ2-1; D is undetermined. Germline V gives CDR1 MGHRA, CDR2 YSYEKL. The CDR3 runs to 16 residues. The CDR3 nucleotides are TGCGCCAGCAACCAAGGTAGAGGATTCTCCTACAATGAGCAGTTCTTA. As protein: CASNQGRGFSYNEQFL.

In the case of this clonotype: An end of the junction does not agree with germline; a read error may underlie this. The CDR3 spells CATSYSFNEQFF. The CDR3 DNA is TGTGCCACCAGTTACTCATTCAATGAGCAGTTCTTC. V is TRBV6-6 and J is TRBJ2-1; D unclear. This CDR3 contains 12 residues. Germline V gene sequence: CDR1 MNHNY, CDR2 SVGAGI (reference sequence).

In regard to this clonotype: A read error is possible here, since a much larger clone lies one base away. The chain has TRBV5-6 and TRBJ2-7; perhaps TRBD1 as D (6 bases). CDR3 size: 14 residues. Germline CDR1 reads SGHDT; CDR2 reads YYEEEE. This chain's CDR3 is CASSDRDTSYERYF. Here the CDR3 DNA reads TGTGCCAGCAGCGACCGGGACACCTCCTACGAGCGGTACTTC.